The 30 T cell receptor beta chains in this list originate from one sample, sequenced in a study of TIL therapy for anti-PD-1-resistant metastatic lung cancer. This was the immunoSEQ v3 assay. Sequencing used immunoSEQ multiplex PCR; TCRdb keeps in-frame clones, though not all of them. Here the sample spans approximately 53,000 clones, 70% to 80% being singletons. Time point in this sample: pre-treatment sample, taken before nivolumab and TIL therapy. Here the sequenced sample was blood, taken at baseline. The receptors shown here come from a woman aged 30-79 years with non-small cell lung cancer.

This chain uses TRBV18 with TRBJ1-2; possibly TRBD1 for D (5 bases). Trimming took off 3 bases at V and 3 bases at J, with 14 bases between the two ends. The germline V gene has CDR1 KGHSH and CDR2 LQKENI. CDR3 length: 15 amino acids. The CDR3 DNA sequence: TGTGCCAGCTCACCTCAGAGGGGTGTAGACTATGGCTACACCTTC. Encoded protein: CASSPQRGVDYGYTF.

The rearrangement links TRBV4-3 to TRBJ2-2; TRBD1 might be the D (5 bases). This CDR3 contains 17 residues. V was shortened by 1 base and J by 6 bases, with 18 bases between the two germline ends. Germline CDR1 and CDR2: LGHNA and YSLEER. CDR3 loop: CASSQGDARVTPGELFF. The CDR3, as DNA: TGCGCCAGCAGCCAAGGAGATGCCAGGGTAACGCCCGGGGAGCTGTTTTTT.

The rearrangement joins TRBV5-6 to TRBJ2-7, with D uncertain. This CDR3 has 14 residues. The V gene's germline CDR1 is SGHDT and CDR2 YYEEEE. V was trimmed by 0 bases and J by 3 bases, leaving 10 bases between them. The chain's CDR3 is CASSLVADFYEQYF. CDR3 DNA: TGTGCCAGCAGCTTGGTGGCAGACTTCTACGAGCAGTACTTC.

The gene calls are TRBV13 and TRBJ1-1, with TRBD1 matching over 7 bases. CDR1 and CDR2 (germline): PRHDT, FYEKMQ (reference sequence). This CDR3 contains 13 residues. V lost 7 bases to trimming and J lost 5 bases; unmatched junction nucleotides: 7. The CDR3 DNA is TGTGCCAGCAACAGACAGGGTATGACTGAAGCTTTCTTT. Encoded protein: CASNRQGMTEAFF. Filled out from reference TRBV13 and TRBJ1-1, the complete variable domain reads AAGVIQSPRHLIKEKRETATLKCYPIPRHDTVYWYQQGPGQDPQFLISFYEKMQSDKGSIPDRFSAQQFSDYHSELNMSSLELGDSALYFCASNRQGMTEAFFGQGTRLTVV.

The rearrangement uses TRBV27 and TRBJ2-5, with D perhaps TRBD1 (5 bases). Deletions cut 2 bases from V and 4 bases from J, with 11 bases between. The CDR3 length is 14 residues. From germline, CDR1 is MNHEY and CDR2 SMNVEV (reference sequence). The CDR3 DNA follows: TGTGCCAGCAGTTTAGGGGCAGGTCTAGAGACCCAGTACTTC. Encoded protein: CASSLGAGLETQYF.

The gene calls are TRBV10-1 and TRBJ1-1; 8 nucleotides match TRBD1. The CDR3 is 15 amino acids. From germline, CDR1 is WNHNN and CDR2 SYGVQD (reference sequence). The V and J ends lost 0 bases and 1 base, in that order; junction bases with no gene match: 1. The CDR3, as DNA: TGCGCCAGCAGTGAGTCAGGGACAGGGAACACTGAAGCTTTCTTT. Translation gives CASSESGTGNTEAFF.

The rearrangement joins TRBV18 to TRBJ2-1; the D gene is possibly TRBD1 (6 bases). Trimming shortened V by 3 bases and J by 7 bases, and 13 bases separated the two germline ends. This CDR3 contains 14 residues. Germline CDR1 is KGHSH and CDR2 is LQKENI. CDR3 bases: TGTGCCAGCTCACCCGAATTCAGGGGTAATGAGCAGTTCTTC. It translates to CASSPEFRGNEQFF.

In this sample, this clone turned up a few times. The V and J genes are TRBV2 and TRBJ1-2, with D tentatively TRBD1 (6 bases). Trimming cost V 10 bases and J 6 bases, with 18 bases left between them. The CDR3 is 13 amino acids. CDR1 and CDR2 (germline): SNHLY, FYNNEI. CDR3 coding DNA: TGTGCCAACCCCGGACCAGGGGTGGATGGCTACACCTTC. Its translation: CANPGPGVDGYTF.

This clone has just one count. The V gene is TRBV4-3, the J gene TRBJ2-7; TRBD2 aligns across 8 bases. This CDR3 region has 17 residues. Germline loops: CDR1 LGHNA, CDR2 YSLEER. With 1 base clipped from V and 2 bases from J, the junction kept 10 bases outside the gene matches. DNA of the CDR3: TGCGCCAGCAGCCAAGCGTGGGCGGGGGGCCAACCCTACGAGCAGTACTTC. Translating gives CASSQAWAGGQPYEQYF.

This chain connects TRBV12-5 to TRBJ2-5, with D possibly TRBD1 on 6 matching bases. Trimming removed 6 bases from V and 4 bases from J, with 12 bases in between. The germline CDR1 and CDR2 sequences are LGHNT and FRNRAP. The CDR3 contains 13 residues. Here the CDR3 reads CASGPGAPETQYF. CDR3 nucleotide sequence: TGTGCTAGTGGCCCAGGGGCCCCAGAGACCCAGTACTTC.

J is TRBJ1-1 and V is TRBV28; a possible D gene is TRBD1 (5 bases). Germline CDR1 and CDR2: MDHEN and SYDVKM. The ends were cut back, 4 bases at V and 2 bases at J, with 14 bases in the middle. The CDR3 sequence is 15 residues long. For the CDR3, the DNA is TGTGCCAGCAGTTCGTTGACAGCAAGCAACACTGAAGCTTTCTTT. Its protein is CASSSLTASNTEAFF.

This sequence joins TRBV7-2 and TRBJ2-1, with 8 bases identical to TRBD2. This CDR3 region has 16 residues. With 4 bases clipped from V and 4 bases from J, the junction kept 9 bases outside the gene matches. The V gene's germline CDR1 is SGHTA and CDR2 FQGNSA. CDR3 in DNA: TGTGCCAGCAGCTCCCCAGGACTAGCCTTTTACAATGAGCAGTTCTTC. This encodes CASSSPGLAFYNEQFF.

CDR3 region: CASSQGSGNYGYTF. The CDR3 DNA reads as TGTGCCAGCTCACAGGGTTCAGGCAATTATGGCTACACCTTC. The rearrangement uses TRBV18 and TRBJ1-2; D call uncertain. Germline V lookup: CDR1 KGHSH, CDR2 LQKENI. CDR3 length equals 14 residues. Trimming took 4 bases from V and 5 from J, leaving 14 bases between them. Drawing the rest from reference TRBV18 and TRBJ1-2, the complete variable domain is NAGVMQNPRHLVRRRGQEARLRCSPMKGHSHVYWYRQLPEEGLKFMVYLQKENIIDESGMPKERFSAEFPKEGPSILRIQQVVRGDSAAYFCASSQGSGNYGYTFGSGTRLTVV.

The rearrangement uses TRBV10-3 and TRBJ1-2; D is ambiguous. V was cut by 3 bases and J by 1 base, with 9 bases left in between. Germline-derived CDR1 and CDR2 are ENHRY and SYGVKD. The CDR3 has 14 amino acids. The CDR3 region has the DNA TGTGCCATCAGTGACGGCGGAGGTAACTATGGCTACACCTTC. It is translated as CAISDGGGNYGYTF.

The V and J genes are TRBV19 and TRBJ1-5; D is perhaps TRBD1 (6 bases). Trimming left V 6 bases short and J 2 bases short, with 14 bases between. CDR3 size: 15 residues. The V gene's germline CDR1 is LNHDA and CDR2 SQIVND (reference sequence). This CDR3 is CASRRGTRGNQPQHF. The CDR3 coding sequence is TGTGCCAGTAGGAGGGGGACAAGGGGCAATCAGCCCCAGCATTTT.

This chain connects TRBV6-5 to TRBJ1-5, with D unresolved. The CDR3 consists of 16 residues. CDR1 and CDR2 from the germline V gene are MNHEY and SVGAGI. Deletions cut 0 bases from V and 3 bases from J, with 12 bases between. Here the CDR3 DNA reads TGTGCCAGCAGTTACTCAGGGCAGTATTACAATCAGCCCCAGCATTTT. Translating it yields CASSYSGQYYNQPQHF.

This chain joins TRBV4-1 and TRBJ1-1; D ambiguous. CDR1 is MGHRA, CDR2 YSYEKL, per germline. The CDR3 loop spans 13 amino acids. Trimming pared 5 bases from V and 2 bases from J, leaving 9 bases between. CDR3 loop: CASSDLINTEAFF. The CDR3 region has the DNA TGCGCCAGCAGCGACCTCATCAACACTGAAGCTTTCTTT.

This chain joins TRBV9 and TRBJ2-5, with D perhaps assigned TRBD1 or TRBD2 (5 bases each). Germline V gene sequence: CDR1 SGDLS, CDR2 YYNGEE. There are 14 residues in the CDR3. Trimming took 3 bases from V and 3 from J, leaving 12 bases between them. CDR3 region: CASSGWDGKETQYF. The DNA of the CDR3 is TGTGCCAGCAGCGGCTGGGACGGAAAAGAGACCCAGTACTTC.

V usage is TRBV19 and J usage is TRBJ1-1; D not certain. This CDR3 contains 18 residues. The V and J ends lost 6 bases and 3 bases respectively, with 26 bases between them. Germline lookup yields CDR1 LNHDA and CDR2 SQIVND (reference sequence). CDR3 amino acids: CASSSGVWQLMLDTEAFF. The CDR3 DNA reads TGTGCCAGTAGCTCTGGGGTTTGGCAACTCATGTTGGACACTGAAGCTTTCTTT.

This clone was found once. The rearrangement links TRBV29-1 to TRBJ2-7; 8 nucleotides line up with TRBD2. Germline CDR1 SQVTM, CDR2 ANQGSEA. This CDR3 is built from 13 residues. Trimming took 6 bases from V and 2 from J; bases not matched to a gene: 6. The CDR3 DNA is TGCAGCGTGAGAAATAGCGGGACCTACGAGCAGTACTTC. Encoded protein: CSVRNSGTYEQYF.

The rearrangement uses TRBV5-4 and TRBJ2-1; perhaps TRBD1 as D (6 bases). Germline loops: CDR1 SGHNT, CDR2 YYREEE (reference sequence). The ends were cut back, 9 bases at V and 4 bases at J, with 20 bases in the middle. This CDR3 spans 15 amino acids. The CDR3 DNA reads TGTGCCACCCAAACGACAGGACAGAGTTACAATGAGCAGTTCTTC. Amino acids: CATQTTGQSYNEQFF. The entire variable domain, with the rest obtained from reference TRBV5-4 and TRBJ2-1, is as follows: ETGVTQSPTHLIKTRGQQVTLRCSSQSGHNTVSWYQQALGQGPQFIFQYYREEENGRGNFPPRFSGLQFPNYSSELNVNALELDDSALYLCATQTTGQSYNEQFFGPGTRLTVL.

This chain joins TRBV7-2 and TRBJ1-5; 8 bases match TRBD1. The germline CDR1 and CDR2 sequences are SGHTA and FQGNSA. Trimming cost V 1 base and J 4 bases; bases outside gene matches: 3. There are 15 residues in the CDR3. As DNA, the CDR3 is TGTGCCAGCAGCTTAGGGACAGGGAATAATCAGCCCCAGCATTTT. It encodes CASSLGTGNNQPQHF.

V gene TRBV27 combines with J gene TRBJ1-5, with D possibly TRBD1 on 6 matching bases. This CDR3 is 13 amino acids long. V lost 5 bases to trimming and J lost 7 bases, with 12 bases between them. CDR1 and CDR2 from the germline V gene are MNHEY and SMNVEV (reference sequence). The CDR3: CASSMVGGQPQHF. Here the CDR3 DNA reads TGTGCCAGCAGTATGGTAGGGGGGCAGCCCCAGCATTTT.

This chain uses TRBV10-2 with TRBJ2-7; 8 bases map to TRBD2. CDR3 size: 14 residues. V trimming: 7 bases; J trimming: 6 bases; junction bases outside the gene matches: 11. Looked up from germline, CDR1 is WSHSY and CDR2 is SAAADI. The CDR3 bases are TGCGCCAGCACCCCCGGACTAGCTACATCCGAGCAGTACTTC. Its protein is CASTPGLATSEQYF.

Only a few counts were recorded for this clone. The chain employs TRBV5-5 and TRBJ2-7; D gene unclear. V was shortened by 0 bases and J by 1 base, with 8 bases between the two germline ends. This CDR3 is built from 14 residues. CDR1 is SGHKS and CDR2 is YYEKEE in the germline V gene (reference sequence). CDR3 in DNA: TGTGCCAGCAGCTTGGCCGGCGCGTCCTACGAGCAGTACTTC. Residues: CASSLAGASYEQYF. Full variable domain (missing parts from reference TRBV5-5 and TRBJ2-7): DAGVTQSPTHLIKTRGQQVTLRCSPISGHKSVSWYQQVLGQGPQFIFQYYEKEERGRGNFPDRFSARQFPNYSSELNVNALLLGDSALYLCASSLAGASYEQYFGPGTRLTVT.

The genes are TRBV11-2 and TRBJ2-1, with TRBD2 matching over 10 bases. Germline V CDR1 and CDR2: SGHAT, FQNNGV. The V gene end was trimmed by 5 bases and the J gene end by 2 bases; junction bases not matched to a gene: 6. This CDR3 region has 16 residues. In DNA, the CDR3 is TGTGCCAGCAGCCCCCCGGGACTAGCGCCCTACAATGAGCAGTTCTTC. Its protein product is CASSPPGLAPYNEQFF.

The V gene is TRBV10-3, the J gene TRBJ2-3, with TRBD2 matching over 9 bases. CDR3 length: 14 residues. Looked up from germline, CDR1 is ENHRY and CDR2 is SYGVKD. With V trimmed by 5 bases and J by 3 bases, 3 bases remained unmatched. CDR3 sequence reads: CAISRTSETDTQYF. As DNA, the CDR3 is TGTGCCATCAGTAGGACTAGCGAAACAGATACGCAGTATTTT.

The sample holds one count of this clone. This sequence joins TRBV29-1 and TRBJ2-5; D is ambiguous. Trimming took off 5 bases at V and 5 bases at J, with 6 bases between the two ends. The CDR3 has 10 amino acids. CDR1 is SQVTM and CDR2 is ANQGSEA in the germline V gene. The CDR3 reads CSVRRETQYF. In nucleotides, the CDR3 is TGCAGCGTTAGACGGGAGACCCAGTACTTC.

The chain couples TRBV5-1 to TRBJ2-7, with D uncertain. This CDR3 region has 14 residues. CDR1 is SGHRS and CDR2 is YFSETQ in the germline V gene. V was pared by 0 bases and J by 0 bases, with 7 bases between. The CDR3 nucleotides are TGCGCCAGCAGCTTGGCCGGGTACTCCTACGAGCAGTACTTC. It translates to CASSLAGYSYEQYF.

The V gene is TRBV7-7, the J gene TRBJ2-1, with 10 bases that match TRBD2. CDR1 is SSHAT and CDR2 is FNYEAQ in the germline V gene (reference sequence). The CDR3 extends over 15 amino acids. Trimming took 0 bases from V and 10 from J; bases not matched to a gene: 6. The CDR3 reads CASSLARVAGGEQFF. Written as DNA, the CDR3 is TGTGCCAGCAGCTTAGCGAGGGTAGCGGGGGGAGAGCAGTTCTTC.